The clone carrying this T cell receptor beta chain was seen just once. Selected positively for CCR7 and CD45RO-negative, naive CD8 cells excluded terminally differentiated effector memory CD45RA+ cells. The CDR3 runs 13 residues. Per the germline V gene, CDR1 is MNHEY and CDR2 is SVGAGI. V lost 6 bases to trimming and J lost 0 bases, with 6 bases between them. Sequencing was performed with immunoSEQ multiplex PCR; in TCRdb, only in-frame clones are kept and a portion is missing. The sample gives more than 2 million clones, roughly 95% of which show up once; about 1.6% is in the top ten. These data come from a study of shared clonotypes between healthy human individuals.

The J gene is TRBJ1-3, the V gene TRBV6-5, with D unclear. This receptor was identified in a man aged 18 to 29 in good health. Some clones in this sample may be carry-over from other donors' samples. Source material: naive CD8+ T cells from PBMCs. The chain's CDR3 is CASSLSSGNTIYF. For the CDR3, the DNA is TGTGCCAGCAGCCTGAGCTCTGGAAACACCATATATTTT.